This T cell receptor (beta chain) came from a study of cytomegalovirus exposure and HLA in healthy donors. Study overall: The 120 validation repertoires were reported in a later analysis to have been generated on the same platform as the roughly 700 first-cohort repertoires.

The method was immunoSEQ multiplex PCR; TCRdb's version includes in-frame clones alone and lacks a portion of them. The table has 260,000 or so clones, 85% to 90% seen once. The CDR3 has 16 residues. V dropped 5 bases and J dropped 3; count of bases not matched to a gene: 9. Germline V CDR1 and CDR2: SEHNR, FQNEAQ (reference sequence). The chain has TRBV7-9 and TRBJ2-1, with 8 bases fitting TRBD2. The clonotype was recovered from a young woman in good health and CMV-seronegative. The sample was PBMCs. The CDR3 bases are TGTGCCAGCAGCCCGGATCTAGCGGGCTTCTACAATGAGCAGTTCTTC. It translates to CASSPDLAGFYNEQFF.